This T cell receptor beta chain was profiled in a study of T cells in tuberculosis. Points from the study as a whole: GMM-specific TCRs were nearer to active tuberculosis alpha repertoires, suggesting expansion. GEM motif frequencies gave approximately 70% accuracy; the GMM repertoire gave about 87%.

Remarks on this clone: Its antigen is currently unknown.

The J segment lost 7 bases and the V segment lost 9 bases, leaving 6 bases of the junction unmatched. The CDR3 is 13 amino acids. Germline lookup yields CDR1 SSHAT and CDR2 FNYEAQ (reference sequence). Adolescents were screened for latent TB by skin test and IGRA. Each donor contributed around 100,000 T cells on average, unsorted. TCRdb keeps only in-frame clones here, not all; method: immunoSEQ multiplex PCR. Of roughly 34,000 clones in the sample, less than 95% are singletons; the top ten hold 6% to 8%. The chain recombines TRBV7-7 with TRBJ2-1; 10 bases line up with TRBD1. The TCR was taken from a donor between 10 and 35 years old with latent tuberculosis or without tuberculosis infection. Some clones in this sample may be carry-over from other donors' samples. Sequenced input: PBMCs. For the CDR3, the DNA is TGTGCCAGAGGGACAGGGGATGTGAATGAGCAGTTCTTC. This translates into CARGTGDVNEQFF.